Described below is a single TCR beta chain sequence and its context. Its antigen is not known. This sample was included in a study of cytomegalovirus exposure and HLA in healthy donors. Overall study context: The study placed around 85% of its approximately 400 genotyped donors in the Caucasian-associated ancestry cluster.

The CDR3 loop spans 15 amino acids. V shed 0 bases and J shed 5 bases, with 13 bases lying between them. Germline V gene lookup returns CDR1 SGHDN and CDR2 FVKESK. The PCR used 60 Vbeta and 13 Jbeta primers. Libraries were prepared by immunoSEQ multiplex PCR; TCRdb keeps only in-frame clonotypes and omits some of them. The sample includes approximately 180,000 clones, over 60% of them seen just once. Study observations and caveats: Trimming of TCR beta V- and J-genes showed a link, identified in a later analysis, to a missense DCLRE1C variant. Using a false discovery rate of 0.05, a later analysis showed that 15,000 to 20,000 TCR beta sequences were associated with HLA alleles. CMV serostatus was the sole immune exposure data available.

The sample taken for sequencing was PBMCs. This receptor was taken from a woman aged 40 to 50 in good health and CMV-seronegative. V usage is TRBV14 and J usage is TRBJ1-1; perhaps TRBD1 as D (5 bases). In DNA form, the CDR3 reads TGTGCCAGCAGCCAAGATACTTATCGGGGGACTGAAGCTTTCTTT. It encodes CASSQDTYRGTEAFF.